One and the same sample provided the 32 T cell receptor beta chains below, sequenced in a study of T cell responses to AZD1222 COVID-19 vaccine. The table came from immunoSEQ multiplex PCR; TCRdb's copy has only in-frame clones and leaves some out. Among approximately 110,000 clones, 88% were seen once, and the ten largest hold roughly 9.2%. This material consisted of peripheral blood, taken on day 0 of AZD1222 vaccination. The receptors originated from an adult in good health.

The rearrangement joins TRBV24-1 to TRBJ1-2; TRBD1 is a possible D gene (5 bases). The CDR3 covers 16 residues. CDR1 KGHDR and CDR2 SFDVKD come from the germline V gene. V lost 0 bases and J lost 5, with 15 bases in between. This CDR3 reads CATSDLLPGGVYGYTF. In DNA form, the CDR3 reads TGTGCCACCAGTGATTTGCTGCCCGGGGGAGTGTATGGCTACACCTTC.

The J gene is TRBJ2-6, the V gene TRBV7-6, with 9 bases fitting TRBD1. Germline CDR1 and CDR2: SGHVS and FNYEAQ. The CDR3 spans 16 residues. The V and J ends lost 5 bases and 2 bases, in that order; junction bases with no gene match: 4. Written as DNA, the CDR3 is TGTGCCAGCAGCCCGACAGGGGGAGCTGGGGCCAACGTCCTGACTTTC. Protein sequence: CASSPTGGAGANVLTF.

The chain links TRBV3-1 (or the pseudogene TRBV3-2) to TRBJ2-5, with D hard to call. V was cut by 0 bases and J by 4 bases, with 9 bases left in between. The CDR3 runs 14 residues. The germline gives CDR1 LGHDT, CDR2 YNNKEL (reference sequence). This CDR3 is CASSQDSWVETQYF. DNA of the CDR3: TGTGCCAGCAGCCAAGATAGCTGGGTAGAGACCCAGTACTTC.

This clone was counted only a few times. The V and J genes are TRBV11-3 and TRBJ1-6; D gene ambiguous. CDR1 SGHNT and CDR2 YENEEA come from the germline V gene. CDR3 length: 14 amino acids. Trimming took 1 base from V and 7 from J, leaving 8 bases between them. The CDR3 DNA reads as TGTGCCAGCAGCTTAGGACGGATCAATTCACCCCTCCACTTT. Amino acids: CASSLGRINSPLHF.

The rearrangement joins TRBV5-1 to TRBJ1-5; D is unresolved. The CDR3 sequence is 13 residues long. Deletions cut 2 bases from V and 7 bases from J, with 10 bases between. Germline CDR1 reads SGHRS; CDR2 reads YFSETQ. The chain's CDR3 is CASSLGEEQPQHF. The DNA of the CDR3 is TGCGCCAGCAGCTTAGGCGAGGAGCAGCCCCAGCATTTT.

This clone was counted a single time. The V call is TRBV30, the J call TRBJ1-5; no clear D gene. Per the germline V gene, CDR1 is GTSNPN and CDR2 is SVGIG (reference sequence). V was cut by 2 bases and J by 2 bases, with 13 bases left in between. This CDR3 spans 15 amino acids. This CDR3 is CAWSPYGLGNQPQHF. The CDR3 coding sequence is TGTGCCTGGAGTCCCTACGGACTCGGCAATCAGCCCCAGCATTTT.

The chain carries TRBV29-1 and TRBJ2-7, with a tentative D call TRBD2 (5 bases). The germline V and J ends were trimmed by 3 bases and 2 bases, with 11 bases remaining between them. The germline gives CDR1 SQVTM, CDR2 ANQGSEA. This CDR3 contains 13 residues. CDR3 protein: CSVDSGKPYEQYF. The CDR3 nucleotides are TGCAGCGTTGATTCCGGGAAACCCTACGAGCAGTACTTC.

A single count supports this clone. The chain recombines TRBV27 with TRBJ1-5; 9 bases map to TRBD1. Germline V lookup: CDR1 MNHEY, CDR2 SMNVEV (reference sequence). The V and J ends lost 8 bases and 15 bases, in that order; junction bases with no gene match: 11. The CDR3 is 12 amino acids. Here the CDR3 reads CASRDREGWWHF. DNA of the CDR3: TGTGCCAGCCGGGACAGGGAGGGATGGTGGCATTTT.

The gene calls are TRBV3-1 (or the pseudogene TRBV3-2) and TRBJ2-1; unclear D gene. V lost 4 bases to trimming and J lost 4 bases, with 17 bases between them. Germline values: CDR1 LGHDT, CDR2 YNNKEL (reference sequence). The CDR3 sequence is 16 residues long. Here the CDR3 DNA reads TGTGCCAGCAGCCTCCCCAGTGGATTACCTTACAATGAGCAGTTCTTC. It yields the protein CASSLPSGLPYNEQFF.

The chain has TRBV7-7 and TRBJ2-7; possibly TRBD2 for D (5 bases). Germline V lookup: CDR1 SSHAT, CDR2 FNYEAQ (reference sequence). The CDR3 runs 15 residues. V lost 6 bases and J 0 bases, leaving 15 bases between the germline ends. The CDR3 region is CASSPLAAGSYEQYF. CDR3 nucleotides: TGTGCCAGCAGTCCCCTAGCCGCCGGCTCCTACGAGCAGTACTTC.

This chain links TRBV6-5 with TRBJ2-1; D is undetermined. Germline V gives CDR1 MNHEY, CDR2 SVGAGI. The CDR3 totals 15 residues. V was cut by 6 bases and J by 0 bases, with 12 bases left in between. The CDR3 region has the DNA TGTGCCAGCAGCTCCCCCCGGAGCTCCTACAATGAGCAGTTCTTC. This gives the protein CASSSPRSSYNEQFF.

This rearrangement joins TRBV28 to TRBJ2-1; 9 positions match TRBD1. Germline assignment: CDR1 MDHEN and CDR2 SYDVKM. CDR3 length: 15 amino acids. The ends lost 3 bases at V and 6 bases at J; junction bases unmatched: 6. CDR3 DNA sequence: TGTGCCAGCAGTTTGGGACAGGGATCCCGCAATGAGCAGTTCTTC. It yields the protein CASSLGQGSRNEQFF. Complete variable domain (other parts from reference TRBV28 and TRBJ2-1): DVKVTQSSRYLVKRTGEKVFLECVQDMDHENMFWYRQDPGLGLRLIYFSYDVKMKEKGDIPEGYSVSREKKERFSLILESASTNQTSMYLCASSLGQGSRNEQFFGPGTRLTVL.

V and J are TRBV29-1 and TRBJ2-5; D remains ambiguous. V dropped 2 bases and J dropped 1 base, with 8 bases sitting between them. Germline CDR1 and CDR2: SQVTM and ANQGSEA. The CDR3 has 13 residues. CDR3 DNA: TGCAGCGTTGAAAAGGGCCTCCAAGAGACCCAGTACTTC. Protein sequence: CSVEKGLQETQYF. Supplemented by reference TRBV29-1 and TRBJ2-5, the full variable domain reads SAVISQKPSRDICQRGTSLTIQCQVDSQVTMMFWYRQQPGQSLTLIATANQGSEATYESGFVIDKFPISRPNLTFSTLTVSNMSPEDSSIYLCSVEKGLQETQYFGPGTRLLVL.

This clone was detected once. The same CDR3 can be traced to other DNA sequences in this sample. The chain joins TRBV2 to TRBJ2-7; the match to TRBD2 covers 15 bases. The CDR3 is 13 amino acids. Losses at the gene ends were 6 bases for V and 7 bases for J; bases not matched to a gene: 1. Germline lookup yields CDR1 SNHLY and CDR2 FYNNEI. The CDR3 nucleotides read TGTGCCAGCAGCGGACTAGCGGGAGGGGAGCAGTACTTC. Protein product: CASSGLAGGEQYF.

The V call is TRBV2, the J call TRBJ1-5; TRBD1 agrees at 7 bases. The V and J ends lost 6 bases and 1 base, in that order; junction bases with no gene match: 6. The CDR3 is 15 amino acids. CDR1 and CDR2 (germline): SNHLY, FYNNEI. CDR3 loop: CASRRGQTSNQPQHF. CDR3 DNA: TGTGCCAGCAGAAGGGGACAGACGAGCAATCAGCCCCAGCATTTT.

The chain carries TRBV19 and TRBJ1-5; D call uncertain. With 5 bases removed from V and 1 base from J, the gap between germline ends came to 9 bases. The germline gives CDR1 LNHDA, CDR2 SQIVND (reference sequence). The length of the CDR3 is 14 residues. Here the CDR3 DNA reads TGTGCCAGTAGTGGCCTTGCAAGCAATCAGCCCCAGCATTTT. Translated: CASSGLASNQPQHF.

This chain joins TRBV6-1 and TRBJ1-2; D is perhaps TRBD1 (5 bases). Per germline, CDR1 MNHNS and CDR2 SASEGT. CDR3 length: 13 amino acids. V was pared by 2 bases and J by 5 bases, with 9 bases between. CDR3 sequence reads: CASSERQTYGYTF. CDR3 coding DNA: TGTGCCAGCAGTGAACGACAGACTTATGGCTACACCTTC.

The chain couples TRBV3-1 (or the pseudogene TRBV3-2) to TRBJ1-2; TRBD1 matches at 7 bases. The CDR3 is 15 residues long. Germline loops: CDR1 LGHDT, CDR2 YNNKEL (reference sequence). J was trimmed by 8 bases and V by 4 bases; bases with no gene match: 13. CDR3 DNA sequence: TGTGCCAGCAGCCCGCAGTTACAGGGGTTTGGGGGCTACACCTTC. Amino acid sequence: CASSPQLQGFGGYTF.

The rearrangement links TRBV7-9 to TRBJ2-2; 9 bases map to TRBD1. Germline V gene lookup returns CDR1 SEHNR and CDR2 FQNEAQ (reference sequence). CDR3 length: 17 residues. The J segment lost 1 base and the V segment lost 6 bases, leaving 9 bases of the junction unmatched. CDR3 protein: CASSPQGAIVNTGELFF. CDR3 nucleotide sequence: TGTGCCAGCAGTCCACAGGGGGCGATAGTGAACACCGGGGAGCTGTTTTTT.

This chain joins TRBV6-1 and TRBJ2-7; 11 positions match TRBD2. Germline assignment: CDR1 MNHNS and CDR2 SASEGT. This CDR3 is built from 15 residues. Trimming removed 0 bases from V and 5 bases from J; junction bases left unmatched: 3. CDR3 in DNA: TGTGCCAGCAGTGAAGCGAGACTAGCGGGACACGAGCAGTACTTC. Protein product: CASSEARLAGHEQYF.

The V call is TRBV10-3, the J call TRBJ2-5; D is possibly TRBD1 (6 bases). Germline values: CDR1 ENHRY, CDR2 SYGVKD. The CDR3 contains 14 residues. Trimming took off 4 bases at V and 5 bases at J, with 14 bases between the two ends. The CDR3 DNA reads as TGTGCCATCAGTGGGGCAGGGGTAAGGGAGACCCAGTACTTC. Amino acid sequence: CAISGAGVRETQYF.

The genes are TRBV27 and TRBJ1-1; D may be TRBD1 (5 bases). Trimming shortened V by 5 bases and J by 4 bases, and 14 bases separated the two germline ends. Per the germline V gene, CDR1 is MNHEY and CDR2 is SMNVEV (reference sequence). The CDR3 covers 14 residues. In DNA, the CDR3 is TGTGCCAGCAGTCCCCTTGGGGCAGGCACTGAAGCTTTCTTT. Protein sequence: CASSPLGAGTEAFF.

The CDR3: CASSSGLYGYTF. The CDR3 region has the DNA TGTGCCAGCAGTTCCGGACTGTATGGCTACACCTTC. The chain combines TRBV28 with TRBJ1-2; no firm D call. V shed 4 bases and J shed 5 bases, with 8 bases lying between them. Germline assignment: CDR1 MDHEN and CDR2 SYDVKM. The length of the CDR3 is 12 residues.

The J gene is TRBJ1-1, the V gene TRBV2, with a possible D match to TRBD1 (6 bases). The germline CDR1 and CDR2 sequences are SNHLY and FYNNEI. The CDR3 has 13 residues. With 7 bases removed from V and 1 base from J, the gap between germline ends came to 10 bases. Here the CDR3 reads CASMVQGNTEAFF. The CDR3, as DNA: TGTGCCAGCATGGTACAGGGGAACACTGAAGCTTTCTTT.

The gene calls are TRBV19 and TRBJ2-3, with D unresolved. The V end lost 4 bases, the J end lost 5 bases, and 10 bases lay between the germline ends. This CDR3 is 13 amino acids long. Germline V CDR1 and CDR2: LNHDA, SQIVND (reference sequence). CDR3 sequence reads: CASSNVAKDTQYF. The CDR3, as DNA: TGTGCCAGTAGTAACGTTGCGAAAGATACGCAGTATTTT.

CDR3 region: CASSQDGTGYGDTQYF. The CDR3 bases are TGCGCCAGCAGCCAAGATGGGACAGGGTATGGTGATACGCAGTATTTT. This sequence joins TRBV4-1 and TRBJ2-3, with 9 bases matching TRBD1. Germline CDR1 and CDR2: MGHRA and YSYEKL. This CDR3 contains 16 residues. V lost 0 bases to trimming and J lost 6 bases; unmatched junction nucleotides: 7.

The J gene is TRBJ2-7, the V gene TRBV27, with 8 nucleotides matching TRBD1. Trimming cost V 5 bases and J 5 bases; bases outside gene matches: 8. This CDR3 has 14 amino acids. Germline V gene sequence: CDR1 MNHEY, CDR2 SMNVEV (reference sequence). CDR3 coding DNA: TGTGCCAGCAGTGGGGGGACAGGTGGAAACGAGCAGTACTTC. Its translation is CASSGGTGGNEQYF.

The V gene is TRBV19, the J gene TRBJ2-5; TRBD2 agrees at 13 bases. This CDR3 comprises 16 residues. The V gene end was trimmed by 5 bases and the J gene end by 3 bases; junction bases not matched to a gene: 6. Germline lookup yields CDR1 LNHDA and CDR2 SQIVND (reference sequence). The chain's CDR3 is CASSLPGLAGKETQYF. The CDR3 DNA reads TGTGCCAGTAGTCTCCCGGGACTAGCGGGAAAAGAGACCCAGTACTTC.

The rearrangement links TRBV5-1 to TRBJ2-1; D assignment may be TRBD1 or TRBD2 (5 bases each). The germline CDR1 and CDR2 sequences are SGHRS and YFSETQ. The V gene lost 0 bases and the J gene lost 5 bases, with 15 bases spanning the gap. This CDR3 region has 16 residues. In nucleotides, the CDR3 is TGCGCCAGCAGCTTGGACCCCGGGACCCCAAACAATGAGCAGTTCTTC. Translation: CASSLDPGTPNNEQFF. The full variable domain, in which reference TRBV5-1 and TRBJ2-1 provide the parts outside the CDR3, is KAGVTQTPRYLIKTRGQQVTLSCSPISGHRSVSWYQQTPGQGLQFLFEYFSETQRNKGNFPGRFSGRQFSNSRSEMNVSTLELGDSALYLCASSLDPGTPNNEQFFGPGTRLTVL.

In regard to this clone: The sample has other DNA sequences that encode this CDR3 too. The V call is TRBV19, the J call TRBJ2-1, with 13 bases that match TRBD2. Germline V lookup: CDR1 LNHDA, CDR2 SQIVND (reference sequence). Germline trimming cut 4 bases from V and 4 bases from J; bases unmatched to any gene: 1. The CDR3 spans 15 residues. CDR3 sequence (DNA): TGTGCCAGTAGTACACTAGCGGGAGGGTACAATGAGCAGTTCTTC. Residues: CASSTLAGGYNEQFF. The whole variable domain, filled in from reference TRBV19 and TRBJ2-1, reads DGGITQSPKYLFRKEGQNVTLSCEQNLNHDAMYWYRQDPGQGLRLIYYSQIVNDFQKGDIAEGYSVSREKKESFPLTVTSAQKNPTAFYLCASSTLAGGYNEQFFGPGTRLTVL.

The V and J genes are TRBV9 and TRBJ2-3; D remains unclear. CDR1 is SGDLS and CDR2 is YYNGEE in the germline V gene. The CDR3 sequence is 18 residues long. Trimming removed 1 base from V and 3 bases from J, with 21 bases in between. The CDR3 coding sequence is TGTGCCAGCAGCGTATCTTTAAGGTTCGGAGTGTCGACAGATACGCAGTATTTT. It encodes CASSVSLRFGVSTDTQYF.

The rearrangement uses TRBV30 and TRBJ1-4; D is undetermined. CDR3 length: 15 amino acids. V lost 1 base, J lost 0 bases, and 9 bases lay in between. From germline, CDR1 is GTSNPN and CDR2 SVGIG (reference sequence). Written as DNA, the CDR3 is TGTGCCTGGAGTGGACAAGATGCAACTAATGAAAAACTGTTTTTT. Residues: CAWSGQDATNEKLFF.